This T cell receptor beta chain was observed in a study of beta chain features in type 1 diabetes. Study conclusions and caveats: VDJ junctions in type 1 diabetes patients carried more deletions and fewer insertions.

Trimming took 5 bases from V and 4 from J, leaving 17 bases between them. CDR1 is SGHTA and CDR2 is FQGNSA in the germline V gene. The CDR3 has 15 amino acids. The study reverse transcribed the entire isolated RNA, so it sequenced expressed TCRB transcripts. The protocol was immunoSEQ multiplex PCR, while the TCRdb copy is restricted to in-frame clones and leaves out a portion. The sample lists 240,000 or so clones, about 30% occurring once. Only a few counts were recorded for this clone. Its matching antigen is unknown. A heparinised blood draw that averaged roughly 120 mL was obtained once from each donor.

The chain has TRBV7-2 and TRBJ1-1, with D unresolved. The sample was central memory CD4+ T cells from blood. The source is a man in his thirties or forties in good health. The CDR3 here is CASSHVEGLGTEAFF. The CDR3 DNA reads as TGTGCCAGCAGCCACGTTGAGGGCCTCGGCACTGAAGCTTTCTTT.